This T cell receptor beta chain was sequenced during a study of beta chain features in type 1 diabetes. Study results and caveats: When Type 1 diabetes patients were examined, their TCRB CDR3s proved moderately but significantly shorter in all four CD4+ subsets.

Germline CDR1 reads SGDLS; CDR2 reads YYNGEE. The V segment lost 1 base and the J segment 5 bases; nucleotides outside the gene matches: 6. The CDR3 spans 15 residues. This clone has a handful of counts. Its antigen is as yet unknown. This sample includes further DNA sequences coding for the same CDR3. Reverse transcribing all isolated RNA meant expressed TCRB transcripts were sequenced. Clones were read by immunoSEQ multiplex PCR, and TCRdb kept only the in-frame ones, dropping some. The table has about 170,000 clones, roughly 8% seen once; the top ten hold approximately 0.87%. V gene TRBV9 combines with J gene TRBJ1-2; 9 positions agree with TRBD1. The TCR was taken from a woman in her thirties or forties with type 1 diabetes. The source material was central memory CD4+ T cells from blood. The CDR3 sequence is CASSVTGGAGYGYTF. The CDR3 coding sequence is TGTGCCAGCAGCGTAACAGGGGGCGCGGGGTATGGCTACACCTTC.